What follows are 21 T cell receptor beta chains derived from one specimen sequenced in a study of blood T cell repertoires in COVID-19. Using immunoSEQ multiplex PCR, the repertoire was profiled, and TCRdb retains in-frame clones only, with some absent. The repertoire holds about 230,000 clones, approximately 82% seen once, with approximately 2.5% in the top ten. Material: peripheral blood. The origin of the receptors is a woman in her 70s with active or convalescent COVID-19.

The chain uses TRBV29-1 and TRBJ2-7; 7 nucleotides agree with TRBD2. The J segment lost 3 bases and the V segment lost 6 bases, leaving 8 bases of the junction unmatched. The germline V gene has CDR1 SQVTM and CDR2 ANQGSEA. The CDR3 loop spans 13 amino acids. This CDR3 is CSVNGGGVYEQYF. In DNA form, the CDR3 reads TGCAGCGTCAACGGGGGAGGGGTCTACGAGCAGTACTTC.

This chain connects TRBV18 to TRBJ2-1; D perhaps matches TRBD1 (5 bases). The V gene's germline CDR1 is KGHSH and CDR2 LQKENI. The V and J ends lost 3 bases and 2 bases respectively, with 11 bases between them. The length of the CDR3 is 15 residues. In nucleotides, the CDR3 is TGTGCCAGCTCACCTGGGGTGGACACCTACAATGAGCAGTTCTTC. As protein: CASSPGVDTYNEQFF.

The chain carries TRBV4-1 and TRBJ1-2; 9 positions agree with TRBD1. The trim removed 0 bases at V and 8 bases at J, leaving 10 bases unmatched. CDR3 length: 16 residues. Germline lookup yields CDR1 MGHRA and CDR2 YSYEKL. The CDR3 sequence is CASSQDQGTGTFGYTF. CDR3 sequence (DNA): TGCGCCAGCAGCCAAGATCAAGGGACAGGGACTTTCGGCTACACCTTC.

This sequence joins TRBV18 and TRBJ1-2; 8 bases agree with TRBD1. With V trimmed by 1 base and J by 10 bases, 5 bases remained unmatched. The germline gives CDR1 KGHSH, CDR2 LQKENI. CDR3 size: 13 residues. The CDR3 nucleotides are TGTGCCAGCTCACCACTGACAGGGGTGGACTACACCTTC. Its translation is CASSPLTGVDYTF.

The chain uses TRBV5-1 and TRBJ2-1; 8 nucleotides match TRBD2. The J segment lost 5 bases and the V segment lost 1 base, leaving 5 bases of the junction unmatched. Germline values: CDR1 SGHRS, CDR2 YFSETQ. The CDR3 spans 15 residues. The CDR3 loop reads CASSLFGGGNNEQFF. CDR3 nucleotide sequence: TGCGCCAGCAGCTTGTTCGGCGGGGGGAACAATGAGCAGTTCTTC.

V gene TRBV14 combines with J gene TRBJ1-2, with D uncertain. CDR1 SGHDN and CDR2 FVKESK come from the germline V gene. The V and J ends lost 0 bases and 4 bases respectively, with 12 bases between them. The CDR3 runs to 15 residues. In DNA, the CDR3 is TGTGCCAGCAGCCAAGATAGGAGCAACACCTATGGCTACACCTTC. Amino acids: CASSQDRSNTYGYTF.

The chain is built from TRBV6-1 and TRBJ1-3, with D unresolved. V was clipped by 4 bases and J by 3 bases, with 10 bases between them. CDR1 is MNHNS, CDR2 SASEGT, per germline. The CDR3 totals 14 residues. The CDR3 DNA reads as TGTGCCAGCAGTGCCGTCGGCGGTGGAAACACCATATATTTT. It yields the protein CASSAVGGGNTIYF.

The chain couples TRBV11-2 to TRBJ1-2, with TRBD1 matching 8 bases. Unmatched junction bases numbered 11, after V lost 7 bases and J lost 4 bases. The germline gives CDR1 SGHAT, CDR2 FQNNGV. The CDR3 contains 15 residues. DNA for the CDR3: TGTGCCAGCACCATAAGCCAGGGGGCTAGCTATGGCTACACCTTC. It yields the protein CASTISQGASYGYTF.

This rearrangement joins TRBV29-1 to TRBJ2-5; 12 nucleotides agree with TRBD1. Per the germline V gene, CDR1 is SQVTM and CDR2 is ANQGSEA. The CDR3 length is 16 residues. The V gene end was trimmed by 0 bases and the J gene end by 5 bases; junction bases not matched to a gene: 7. CDR3 bases: TGCAGCGTTGAAGATCCCGGGACAGGGGGCTTGGAGACCCAGTACTTC. Protein product: CSVEDPGTGGLETQYF.

V gene TRBV3-1 (or the pseudogene TRBV3-2) combines with J gene TRBJ2-2, with a weak D call TRBD1 (7 bases). Germline CDR1 is LGHDT and CDR2 is YNNKEL (reference sequence). Trimming left V 1 base short and J 6 bases short, with 24 bases between. The CDR3 sequence is 19 residues long. Written as DNA, the CDR3 is TGTGCCAGCAGCCAAGGTCCTTTCTCTGTGACAGGGAGGTCCGGGGAGCTGTTTTTT. This sequence encodes CASSQGPFSVTGRSGELFF.

The chain joins TRBV5-1 to TRBJ1-2; a weak D match, TRBD1 (6 bases). CDR3 size: 15 residues. The germline CDR1 and CDR2 sequences are SGHRS and YFSETQ. V was cut by 4 bases and J by 4 bases, with 17 bases left in between. In DNA form, the CDR3 reads TGCGCCAGCAGCCCCACCAAACAGGGAAGCTATGGCTACACCTTC. Protein: CASSPTKQGSYGYTF.

The chain has TRBV3-1 (or the pseudogene TRBV3-2) and TRBJ2-3; the match to TRBD2 covers 9 bases. The CDR3 is 14 residues long. Unmatched junction bases numbered 15, after V lost 5 bases and J lost 15 bases. Germline V gene sequence: CDR1 LGHDT, CDR2 YNNKEL (reference sequence). The CDR3 spells CASSIQAGGRGVYF. In DNA form, the CDR3 reads TGTGCCAGCAGCATACAAGCGGGGGGACGGGGTGTTTATTTT.

The rearrangement links TRBV3-1 (or the pseudogene TRBV3-2) to TRBJ2-7; D possibly corresponds to TRBD2 (5 bases). Per the germline V gene, CDR1 is LGHDT and CDR2 is YNNKEL (reference sequence). V lost 3 bases to trimming and J lost 3 bases, with 9 bases between them. This CDR3 has 13 residues. CDR3 coding DNA: TGTGCCAGCAGCCAGGGTAGCGACTACGAGCAGTACTTC. The encoded protein is CASSQGSDYEQYF.

The chain has TRBV28 and TRBJ1-1; 9 bases are a match to TRBD1. From germline, CDR1 is MDHEN and CDR2 SYDVKM. V shed 6 bases and J 2 bases; nucleotides not matched to a gene: 4. CDR3 length: 14 residues. CDR3 residues: CASRQGAGNTEAFF. CDR3 DNA: TGTGCCAGCAGACAGGGGGCAGGAAACACTGAAGCTTTCTTT.

This chain joins TRBV6-6 and TRBJ1-4; TRBD1 matches 7 bases. Germline CDR1 reads MNHNY; CDR2 reads SVGAGI (reference sequence). J was trimmed by 5 bases and V by 6 bases; bases with no gene match: 12. The CDR3 totals 16 residues. CDR3 coding DNA: TGTGCCAGCAGCGCAAGGGAAAGGGGGCCCAATGAAAAACTGTTTTTT. Amino acid sequence: CASSARERGPNEKLFF.

This clone has more than one count but fewer than ten. The CDR3, as DNA: TGTGCCAGCAGCTGGGGGACATTTAACACTGAAGCTTTCTTT. Residues: CASSWGTFNTEAFF. The V call is TRBV5-6, the J call TRBJ1-1; D might be TRBD1 (6 bases). The V end lost 3 bases, the J end lost 2 bases, and 11 bases lay between the germline ends. In germline, CDR1 is SGHDT, CDR2 YYEEEE. This CDR3 spans 14 amino acids.

The genes are TRBV18 and TRBJ1-2, with D unresolved. Germline V gene data show CDR1 as KGHSH and CDR2 as LQKENI. With 0 bases removed from V and 6 bases from J, the gap between germline ends came to 8 bases. The CDR3 has 13 amino acids. The CDR3 loop is CASSPPSVDGYTF. CDR3 nucleotides: TGTGCCAGCTCACCACCGTCCGTTGATGGCTACACCTTC.

The V gene is TRBV2, the J gene TRBJ1-2, with 11 nucleotides matching TRBD1. Germline V lookup: CDR1 SNHLY, CDR2 FYNNEI. The CDR3 is 17 residues long. The trim removed 6 bases at V and 2 bases at J, leaving 11 bases unmatched. The CDR3 nucleotides are TGTGCCAGCAGCCCCGAGAGGACAGGGGGCGAGAACTATGGCTACACCTTC. It encodes CASSPERTGGENYGYTF. The variable domain in full, completed from reference TRBV2 and TRBJ1-2, reads EPEVTQTPSHQVTQMGQEVILRCVPISNHLYFYWYRQILGQKVEFLVSFYNNEISEKSEIFDDQFSVERPDGSNFTLKIRSTKLEDSAMYFCASSPERTGGENYGYTFGSGTRLTVV.

This clone has more than one count but fewer than ten. V is TRBV19 and J is TRBJ1-2; 7 bases fit TRBD1. Looked up from germline, CDR1 is LNHDA and CDR2 is SQIVND (reference sequence). This CDR3 is 13 amino acids long. V lost 4 bases to trimming and J lost 4 bases; unmatched junction nucleotides: 3. CDR3 nucleotides: TGTGCCAGTAGTACCACAGGGGCCTATGGCTACACCTTC. Translating it yields CASSTTGAYGYTF. Full variable domain (remainder filled in from reference TRBV19 and TRBJ1-2): DGGITQSPKYLFRKEGQNVTLSCEQNLNHDAMYWYRQDPGQGLRLIYYSQIVNDFQKGDIAEGYSVSREKKESFPLTVTSAQKNPTAFYLCASSTTGAYGYTFGSGTRLTVV.

V is TRBV2 and J is TRBJ2-7; D is possibly TRBD2 (7 bases). The V gene lost 8 bases and the J gene lost 1 base, with 27 bases spanning the gap. The CDR3 runs to 18 residues. The germline V gene has CDR1 SNHLY and CDR2 FYNNEI. DNA of the CDR3: TGTGCCAGCTCTCCCGCCGGGGGGCACCTACAGACTTCCTACGAGCAGTACTTC. As protein: CASSPAGGHLQTSYEQYF.

This chain connects TRBV7-9 to TRBJ1-2, with D maybe TRBD1 (5 bases). Trimming cost V 4 bases and J 8 bases, with 11 bases left between them. The CDR3 runs to 12 residues. Germline CDR1 is SEHNR and CDR2 is FQNEAQ (reference sequence). The CDR3 DNA sequence: TGTGCCAGCAGCTCGCCAGGGAAGGGCTACACCTTC. It encodes CASSSPGKGYTF.